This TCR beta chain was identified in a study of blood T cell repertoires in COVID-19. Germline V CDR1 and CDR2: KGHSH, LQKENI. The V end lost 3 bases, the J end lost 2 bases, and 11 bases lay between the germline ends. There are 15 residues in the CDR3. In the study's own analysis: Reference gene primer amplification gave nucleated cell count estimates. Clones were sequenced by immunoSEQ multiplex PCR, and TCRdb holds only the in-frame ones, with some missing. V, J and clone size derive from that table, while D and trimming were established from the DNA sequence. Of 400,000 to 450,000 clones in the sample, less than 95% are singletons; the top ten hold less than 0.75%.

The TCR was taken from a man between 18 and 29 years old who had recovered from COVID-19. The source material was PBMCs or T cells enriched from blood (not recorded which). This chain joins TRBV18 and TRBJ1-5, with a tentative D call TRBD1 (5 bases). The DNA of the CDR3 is TGTGCCAGCTCACCGCGCAGGGATGGCAATCAGCCCCAGCATTTT. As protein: CASSPRRDGNQPQHF.